This TCR beta chain was identified during a study of molecular identifiers for immune sequencing clone quantification. Study-wide points: Effector cells kept over 99% of their molecules in clones above 20 RNA copies, while naive cells kept under 1% there. Jurkat TCR RNA from one cell was spiked into one million naive cells, and it was reportedly detectable there. Identical TCR molecules can share a barcode, and this sharing could underestimate highly expanded clone sizes.

TCRdb reanalysed the PCR reads using MiXCR and keeps one entry per CDR3 protein. Of approximately 590,000 distinct CDR3 sequences in the sample, around 25% were seen once. Researchers sorted naive CD8 T cells as cells that were CD8+CD4-CCR7+CD45RA+. Worth noting for this clonotype: Its antigen is not identified.

The specimen was naive CD8+ T cells from blood, with Jurkat cell RNA spiked in. Noted subset: FACS-sorted CD8+CD4-CCR7+CD45RA+ naive T cells. The TCR sequence derives from a human donor in good health. Some libraries in this study had Jurkat cell RNA spiked in.

The CDR3 sequence is CASSYAGTGASPLHF. The DNA of the CDR3 is TGTGCCAGCAGTTACGCCGGGACAGGGGCATCACCCCTCCACTTT. The chain employs TRBV6-2 or TRBV6-3 and TRBJ1-6; 10 nucleotides line up with TRBD1. Losses at the gene ends were 2 bases for V and 10 bases for J; bases not matched to a gene: 5. CDR3 length: 15 amino acids. Germline V gene data show CDR1 as MNHEY and CDR2 as SVGEGT.